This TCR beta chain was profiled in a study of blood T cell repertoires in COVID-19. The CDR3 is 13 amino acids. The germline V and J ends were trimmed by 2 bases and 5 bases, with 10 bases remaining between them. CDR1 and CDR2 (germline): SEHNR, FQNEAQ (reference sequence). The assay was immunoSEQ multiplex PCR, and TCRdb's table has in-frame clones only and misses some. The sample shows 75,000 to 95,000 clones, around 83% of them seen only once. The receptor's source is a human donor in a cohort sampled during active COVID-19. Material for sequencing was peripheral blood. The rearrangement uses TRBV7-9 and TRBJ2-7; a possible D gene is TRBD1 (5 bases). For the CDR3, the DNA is TGTGCCAGCAGCTTATCAGGGAACCACGAGCAGTACTTC. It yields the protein CASSLSGNHEQYF.